This T cell receptor beta chain was recorded in a study of blood T cells in healthy people across ages. General study points: Long-lived donors carried more naive CD4+ cells and greater diversity than aged donors.

Together with a sample-barcoded 5' primer, a J-beta primer mix was included in a second PCR lasting about 7 to 11 cycles. TCRdb re-analysed the 5' RACE reads in MiXCR, keeping a single row per CDR3 protein. The sample holds about 1.6 million distinct CDR3 sequences, 30% to 40% seen once. Comment on this clonotype: As yet, its antigen is unknown.

CDR1 MNHNS and CDR2 SASEGT come from the germline V gene. J gave up 10 bases and V 1 base, and 9 bases lay outside the gene matches. This CDR3 contains 15 residues. The V and J genes are TRBV6-1 and TRBJ2-1; TRBD2 agrees at 8 bases. The sequence was collected from a woman aged 25 to 39 in good health. Sequencing was carried out using blood. The CDR3 here is CASSEGREGPVEQFF. DNA of the CDR3: TGTGCCAGCAGTGAAGGCCGGGAGGGCCCCGTAGAGCAGTTCTTC.